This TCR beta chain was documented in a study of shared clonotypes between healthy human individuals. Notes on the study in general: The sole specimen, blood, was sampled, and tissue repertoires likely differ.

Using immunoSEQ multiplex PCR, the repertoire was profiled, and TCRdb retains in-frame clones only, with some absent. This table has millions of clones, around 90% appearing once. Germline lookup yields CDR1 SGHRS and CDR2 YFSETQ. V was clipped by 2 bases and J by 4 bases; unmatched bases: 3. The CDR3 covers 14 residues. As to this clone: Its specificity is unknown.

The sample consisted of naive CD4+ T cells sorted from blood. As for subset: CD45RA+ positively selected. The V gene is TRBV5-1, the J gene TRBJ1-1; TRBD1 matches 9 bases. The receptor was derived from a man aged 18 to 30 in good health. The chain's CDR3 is CASSFTGGGTEAFF. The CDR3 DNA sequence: TGCGCCAGCAGCTTTACAGGGGGCGGCACTGAAGCTTTCTTT.